One T cell receptor beta chain is described in this entry. Its antigen is not known. This record belongs to a study of a mutant IDH1 vaccine in newly diagnosed glioma. Time point noted: week 47, end of study. Each dose delivered 300 ug of mutant IDH1 20-mer peptide subcutaneously with imiquimod. Some clones are missing from TCRdb's copy, which holds only in-frame ones; the method was immunoSEQ multiplex PCR. The sample has approximately 33,000 clones; roughly 82% are singletons. This CDR3 comprises 14 residues. CDR1 is MNHEY and CDR2 is SVGAGI in the germline V gene. V lost 0 bases, J lost 0 bases, and 5 bases lay in between.

The rearrangement joins TRBV6-5 to TRBJ1-1; D not certain. The material was PBMCs, obtained from a glioma patient whose treatment included an IDH1 peptide vaccine. This clonotype was obtained from a middle-aged man with glioma. CDR3: CASSYSRVNTEAFF. The CDR3 DNA reads TGTGCCAGCAGTTACTCGAGGGTGAACACTGAAGCTTTCTTT.